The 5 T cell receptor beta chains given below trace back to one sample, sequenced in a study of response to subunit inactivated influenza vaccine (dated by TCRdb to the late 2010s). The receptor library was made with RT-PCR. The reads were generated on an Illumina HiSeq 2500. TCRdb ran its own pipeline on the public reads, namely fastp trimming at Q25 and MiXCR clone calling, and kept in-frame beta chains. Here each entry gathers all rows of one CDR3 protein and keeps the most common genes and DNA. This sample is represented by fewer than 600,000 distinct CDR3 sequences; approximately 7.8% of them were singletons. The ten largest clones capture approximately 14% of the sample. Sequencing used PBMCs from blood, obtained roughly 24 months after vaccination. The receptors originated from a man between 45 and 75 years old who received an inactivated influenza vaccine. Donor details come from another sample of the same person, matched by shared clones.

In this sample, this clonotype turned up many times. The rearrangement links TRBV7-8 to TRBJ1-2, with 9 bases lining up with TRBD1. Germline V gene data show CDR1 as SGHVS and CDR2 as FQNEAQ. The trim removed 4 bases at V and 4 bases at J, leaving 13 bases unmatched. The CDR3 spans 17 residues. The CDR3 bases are TGTGCCAGCAGCTCTAAGGGGGACAGGGATTTTGGCTATGGCTACACCTTC. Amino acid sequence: CASSSKGDRDFGYGYTF.

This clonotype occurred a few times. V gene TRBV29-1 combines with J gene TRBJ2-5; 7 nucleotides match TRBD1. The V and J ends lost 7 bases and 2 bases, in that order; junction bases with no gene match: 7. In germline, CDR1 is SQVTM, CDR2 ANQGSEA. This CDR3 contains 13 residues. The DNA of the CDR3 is TGCAGCGCACAGGGACAGAGACAAGAGACCCAGTACTTC. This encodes CSAQGQRQETQYF.

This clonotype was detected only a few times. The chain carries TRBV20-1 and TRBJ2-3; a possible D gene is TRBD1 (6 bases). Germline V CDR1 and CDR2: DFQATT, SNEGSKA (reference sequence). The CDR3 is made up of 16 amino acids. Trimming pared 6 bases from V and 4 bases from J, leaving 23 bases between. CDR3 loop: CSAPPMSKTGPDTQYF. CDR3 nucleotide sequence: TGCAGTGCCCCACCTATGTCAAAGACAGGTCCAGATACGCAGTATTTT.

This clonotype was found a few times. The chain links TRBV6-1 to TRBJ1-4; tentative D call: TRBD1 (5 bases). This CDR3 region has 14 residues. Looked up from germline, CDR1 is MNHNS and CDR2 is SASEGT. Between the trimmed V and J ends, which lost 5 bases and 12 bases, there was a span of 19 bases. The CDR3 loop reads CASSPTGPMGELFF. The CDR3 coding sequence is TGTGCCAGCAGTCCCACCGGGCCCATGGGGGAACTGTTTTTT.

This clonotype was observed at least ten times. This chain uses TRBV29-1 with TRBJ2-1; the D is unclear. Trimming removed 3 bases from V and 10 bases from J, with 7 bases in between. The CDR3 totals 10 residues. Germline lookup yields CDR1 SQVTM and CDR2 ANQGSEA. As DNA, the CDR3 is TGCAGCGTTGATGGACGGGAGCAGTTCTTC. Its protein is CSVDGREQFF.